This TCR beta chain was sequenced in a study of kidney transplant recipient with SARS-CoV-2 infection. In TCRdb, the reads were re-called with MiXCR into one record per CDR3 protein. This table has under 250,000 distinct CDR3 sequences, around 28% appearing once. The sample holds many counts of this clonotype. The CDR3 extends over 15 amino acids. Looked up from germline, CDR1 is LNHDA and CDR2 is SQIVND (reference sequence). V was pared by 6 bases and J by 4 bases, with 9 bases of the junction left unmatched. The sequencing here drew on a blood sample, taken at baseline and around day 120 from a kidney transplant recipient. This TCR was recovered from a young adult male patient who had COVID-19 and was a kidney transplant recipient. The T cells may partly be graft donor cells. This rearrangement joins TRBV19 to TRBJ1-5; TRBD1 aligns across 7 bases. This CDR3 is CASRTVAGGNQPQHF. The CDR3 DNA reads TGTGCCAGTAGAACCGTCGCAGGGGGGAATCAGCCCCAGCATTTT.